Sequencing of this T cell receptor beta chain was carried out in a study of cytomegalovirus exposure and HLA in healthy donors. Study conclusions and caveats: There were reportedly fewer N-insertions in an Asian-associated ancestry cluster than the approximately 630-donor mean, in a later analysis.

As for this clone: Its antigen is not known.

CDR1 is SNHLY and CDR2 is FYNNEI in the germline V gene. The CDR3 totals 14 residues. J lost 5 bases, V lost 5 bases, and 4 bases had no gene match. The PCR ran on 60 Vbeta and 13 Jbeta primers. Method: immunoSEQ multiplex PCR; TCRdb's copy keeps in-frame clones and lacks some. Of roughly 83,000 clones in the sample, 65% to 80% are singletons; the top ten hold around 4%. The TCR was taken from a man between 60 and 75 years old in good health and CMV-seronegative. Sequencing was done on a sample of PBMCs. The chain uses TRBV2 and TRBJ1-2, with 11 bases identical to TRBD1. The CDR3 region is CASSLGQGDYGYTF. For the CDR3, the DNA is TGTGCCAGCAGTTTGGGACAGGGGGATTATGGCTACACCTTC.